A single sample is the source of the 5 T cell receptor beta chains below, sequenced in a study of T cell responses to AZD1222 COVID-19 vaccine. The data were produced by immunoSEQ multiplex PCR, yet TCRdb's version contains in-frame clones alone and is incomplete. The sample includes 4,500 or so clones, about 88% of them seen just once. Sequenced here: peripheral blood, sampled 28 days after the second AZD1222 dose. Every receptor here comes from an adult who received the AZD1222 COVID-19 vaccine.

CDR3 protein: CASSKSSQTYEQYF. CDR3 coding DNA: TGTGCCAGCAGCAAGTCTTCTCAAACCTACGAGCAGTACTTC. The rearrangement links TRBV21-1 to TRBJ2-7. TRBV21-1 is deemed a pseudogene. This CDR3 is built from 14 residues.

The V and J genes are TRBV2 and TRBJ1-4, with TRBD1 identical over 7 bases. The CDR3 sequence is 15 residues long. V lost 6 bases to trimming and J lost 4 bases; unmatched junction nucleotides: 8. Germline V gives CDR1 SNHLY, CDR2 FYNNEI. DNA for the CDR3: TGTGCCAGCAGCTACCAGGGGGATTTTAATGAAAAACTGTTTTTT. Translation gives CASSYQGDFNEKLFF.

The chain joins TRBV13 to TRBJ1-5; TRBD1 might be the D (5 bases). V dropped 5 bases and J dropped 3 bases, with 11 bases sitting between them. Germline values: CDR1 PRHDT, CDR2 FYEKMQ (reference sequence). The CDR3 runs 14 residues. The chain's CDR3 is CASSHGQHNQPQHF. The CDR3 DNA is TGTGCCAGCAGCCACGGACAACACAATCAGCCCCAGCATTTT.

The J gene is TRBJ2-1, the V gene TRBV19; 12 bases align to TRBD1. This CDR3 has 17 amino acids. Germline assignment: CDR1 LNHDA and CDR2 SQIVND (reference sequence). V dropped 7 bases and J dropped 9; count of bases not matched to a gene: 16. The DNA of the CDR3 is TGTGCCAGTACCCCGACCGGGACAGGGGGCTTTGGTGGTGAGCAGTTCTTC. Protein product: CASTPTGTGGFGGEQFF.

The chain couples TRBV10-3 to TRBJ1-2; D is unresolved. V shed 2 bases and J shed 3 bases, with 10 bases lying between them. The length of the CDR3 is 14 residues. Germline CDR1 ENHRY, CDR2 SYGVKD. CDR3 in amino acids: CAISELAGYYGYTF. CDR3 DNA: TGTGCCATCAGTGAGCTTGCGGGATACTATGGCTACACCTTC.